Presented here are 5 T cell receptor beta chains from one specimen sequenced in a study of CXCR3-negative and CXCR3-positive naive CD8 T cells. Each TRB cDNA library was prepared by 5' RACE (with UMI labels). TCRdb reprocessed the 5' RACE reads; each CDR3 protein has one entry and no DNA is given. The sample's table shows 40,000 to 45,000 distinct CDR3 sequences. Sequencing used memory CD8+ T cells from blood. All receptors derive from a human donor in good health. Some clones in this sample may be carry-over from other donors' samples.

The chain has TRBV7-2 and TRBJ2-6. This CDR3 has 16 residues. Germline loops: CDR1 SGHTA, CDR2 FQGNSA. The CDR3 protein is CASSHLIGPGANVLTF.

This chain connects TRBV14 to TRBJ2-7; the TRBD1 assignment by TCRdb is unverifiable without DNA. Germline V lookup: CDR1 SGHDN, CDR2 FVKESK. The CDR3 is made up of 13 amino acids. CDR3 sequence: CASSPARGVEQYF.

The chain recombines TRBV14 with TRBJ2-1. This CDR3 region has 15 residues. Germline lookup yields CDR1 SGHDN and CDR2 FVKESK. The CDR3 loop is CASSQGGDVYNEQFF.

The rearrangement links TRBV28 to TRBJ2-2. This CDR3 contains 13 residues. The germline V gene has CDR1 MDHEN and CDR2 SYDVKM. CDR3 loop: CASSLLSTGELFF.

The rearrangement joins TRBV4-3 to TRBJ1-5. Germline assignment: CDR1 LGHNA and CDR2 YSLEER. The CDR3 length is 14 residues. The CDR3 spells CASSQTRINQPQHF.